Below, 6 T cell receptor beta chains from the same sample are listed, as sequenced in a study of response to subunit inactivated influenza vaccine. TCRdb called the RT-PCR reads again in MiXCR, with one record for every CDR3 protein. Here the sample spans about 700,000 distinct CDR3 sequences, approximately 14% being singletons. The sample here was PBMCs from blood, taken roughly 12 days after vaccination. These receptors originate from a man aged 50 to 59 who received an inactivated influenza vaccine.

This clonotype was found a few times. The chain links TRBV30 to TRBJ2-1; D assignment may be TRBD1 or TRBD2 (5 bases each). Germline V CDR1 and CDR2: GTSNPN, SVGIG (reference sequence). Trimming shortened V by 1 base and J by 0 bases, and 10 bases separated the two germline ends. This CDR3 region has 15 residues. The CDR3 loop is CAWSGGPHSYNEQFF. The CDR3 DNA is TGTGCCTGGAGTGGGGGACCCCACTCCTACAATGAGCAGTTCTTC.

This clonotype was seen many times. V gene TRBV12-3 or TRBV12-4 combines with J gene TRBJ1-5; 8 nucleotides agree with TRBD1. This CDR3 contains 15 residues. Trimming at V came to 2 bases and at J to 2 bases, leaving 2 bases not matched to a gene. CDR3 DNA: TGTGCCAGCAGTTTACAGGGGGCCGGCAATCAGCCCCAGCATTTT. Its translation is CASSLQGAGNQPQHF.

This clonotype was picked up many times. The V call is TRBV29-1, the J call TRBJ2-2, with D unresolved. The germline gives CDR1 SQVTM, CDR2 ANQGSEA. The V end was cut by 7 bases, the J end by 4 bases, with 13 bases between. The CDR3 spans 13 residues. The CDR3 loop is CSAVGSSTGELFF. DNA for the CDR3: TGCAGCGCCGTGGGGTCTTCCACCGGGGAGCTGTTTTTT.

CDR3 sequence: CAISVSSGGLNEQFF. CDR3 nucleotides: TGTGCCATCAGTGTTAGTAGCGGGGGGCTCAATGAGCAGTTCTTC. The J gene is TRBJ2-1, the V gene TRBV10-3, with TRBD2 matching over 10 bases. Germline V gene sequence: CDR1 ENHRY, CDR2 SYGVKD. The CDR3 spans 15 residues. The junction had 6 bases not matched to a gene; V was cut back by 4 bases and J by 6 bases.

The J gene is TRBJ2-2, the V gene TRBV29-1, with D possibly TRBD2 on 6 matching bases. Trimming cost V 4 bases and J 1 base, with 13 bases left between them. Germline V CDR1 and CDR2: SQVTM, ANQGSEA. The CDR3 contains 15 residues. The CDR3 is CSVGVRGKNTGELFF. The CDR3 bases are TGCAGCGTTGGAGTCCGGGGGAAGAACACCGGGGAGCTGTTTTTT.

Turning to this clonotype: Here the CDR3 omits its conserved ending phenylalanine or tryptophan, so a read error is the likely source. The chain combines TRBV3-1 with TRBJ1-1; 9 bases fit TRBD1. There are 15 residues in the CDR3. J lost 1 base, V lost 2 bases, and 2 bases had no gene match. Germline assignment: CDR1 LGHDT and CDR2 YNNKEL (reference sequence). The CDR3 DNA reads TGTGCCAGCAGCCAAATACAGGGGGCGAACACTGAAGCTTTCGTT. This gives the protein CASSQIQGANTEAFV.